The 31 T cell receptor beta chains reported below all come from one sample, sequenced in a study of T-cell memory formation after mild COVID-19. TCRdb passed the 5' RACE reads through MiXCR, listing each CDR3 protein once. In the table there are more than 110,000 distinct CDR3 sequences, approximately 25% of which are singletons. Sequencing used PBMCs or a T cell subset sorted from them (not recorded which). These receptors were obtained from an adult woman who had mild COVID-19 (a few samples of this study predate the infection). Cell type and time point are not known.

The chain couples TRBV23-1 to TRBJ1-6; D gene ambiguous. Being an ORF, TRBV23-1 has a function that is uncertain. This CDR3 contains 13 residues. The V end lost 2 bases, the J end lost 13 bases, and 12 bases lay between the germline ends. As DNA, the CDR3 is TGCGCCAGCAGTCAACTTCCCCGGCCCCCCCTCCACTTT. Residues: CASSQLPRPPLHF.

The CDR3 region has the DNA TGCAGCGTTCTCTCGACGGGTGGGAGGGAAGAGACCCAGTACTTC. Amino acids: CSVLSTGGREETQYF. The chain recombines TRBV29-1 with TRBJ2-5, with 7 nucleotides matching TRBD2. The germline V gene has CDR1 SQVTM and CDR2 ANQGSEA. Trimming at V came to 5 bases and at J to 3 bases, leaving 12 bases not matched to a gene. There are 15 residues in the CDR3.

CDR3: CATSGVPPLHF. CDR3 nucleotides: TGTGCCACTAGTGGGGTGCCACCCCTCCACTTT. The chain links TRBV7-9 to TRBJ1-6; no firm D call. In germline, CDR1 is SEHNR, CDR2 FQNEAQ (reference sequence). V dropped 10 bases and J dropped 11 bases, with 12 bases sitting between them. The CDR3 has 11 residues.

The chain employs TRBV11-2 and TRBJ1-1; D unresolved. V was pared by 3 bases and J by 1 base, with 15 bases between. The CDR3 loop spans 16 amino acids. The germline gives CDR1 SGHAT, CDR2 FQNNGV. This chain's CDR3 is CASSLSSFGGNTEAFF. The CDR3 region has the DNA TGTGCCAGCAGCTTGTCCTCGTTCGGTGGGAACACTGAAGCTTTCTTT.

This chain joins TRBV6-5 and TRBJ2-7, with TRBD1 matching over 8 bases. This CDR3 is built from 15 residues. Germline lookup yields CDR1 MNHEY and CDR2 SVGAGI. Trimming took 5 bases from V and 7 from J; bases not matched to a gene: 13. The DNA for the CDR3 is TGTGCCAGCAGTCCGGCGCCTGGACAGGGCTTAGAGCAGTACTTC. Protein sequence: CASSPAPGQGLEQYF.

The chain combines TRBV12-3 or TRBV12-4 with TRBJ2-7; D ambiguous. Trimming left V 5 bases short and J 5 bases short, with 7 bases between. This CDR3 is 11 amino acids long. CDR3 bases: TGTGCCAGCAGTGCATTCCACGAGCAGTACTTC. The encoded protein is CASSAFHEQYF.

V is TRBV19 and J is TRBJ2-7; either TRBD1 or TRBD2 may fit D (5 bases each). V was trimmed by 1 base and J by 8 bases, leaving 9 bases between them. Germline assignment: CDR1 LNHDA and CDR2 SQIVND (reference sequence). The CDR3 has 12 residues. The CDR3 DNA reads TGTGCCAGTAGTATAGGTTTGGGACAGCAGTACTTC. Encoded protein: CASSIGLGQQYF.

V gene TRBV7-8 combines with J gene TRBJ2-7; 9 bases agree with TRBD1. V lost 1 base and J lost 3; bases outside the gene matches: 4. The CDR3 runs to 15 residues. CDR1 is SGHVS, CDR2 FQNEAQ, per germline. The CDR3 loop reads CASSLEQGANYEQYF. CDR3 nucleotides: TGTGCCAGCAGCTTAGAACAGGGGGCGAACTACGAGCAGTACTTC.

This chain connects TRBV4-1 to TRBJ1-5, with D hard to call. This CDR3 is 14 amino acids long. Germline CDR1 is MGHRA and CDR2 is YSYEKL. Between the trimmed V and J ends, which lost 4 bases and 0 bases, there was a span of 7 bases. The CDR3: CASSPKNSNQPQHF. CDR3 nucleotides: TGCGCCAGCAGCCCAAAGAATAGCAATCAGCCCCAGCATTTT.

The rearrangement joins TRBV6-5 to TRBJ1-2; D gene unclear. CDR3 length equals 13 residues. Germline V CDR1 and CDR2: MNHEY, SVGAGI. Trimming stripped 2 bases from V and 4 bases from J, with 8 bases between. The CDR3 reads CASSYIGSYGYTF. The DNA for the CDR3 is TGTGCCAGCAGTTACATAGGGAGCTATGGCTACACCTTC.

The gene calls are TRBV7-6 and TRBJ1-1; D perhaps matches TRBD1 (5 bases). The CDR3 extends over 13 amino acids. The germline gives CDR1 SGHVS, CDR2 FNYEAQ. The germline V and J ends were trimmed by 4 bases and 8 bases, with 14 bases remaining between them. CDR3 protein: CASSSGGWGEAFF. Here the CDR3 DNA reads TGTGCCAGCAGCTCGGGGGGTTGGGGGGAAGCTTTCTTT.

This clonotype was picked up a small number of times. The CDR3 here is CASSWLDRGSSYEQYF. CDR3 nucleotides: TGTGCCAGCAGTTGGTTGGACAGGGGGTCTTCCTACGAGCAGTACTTC. The genes are TRBV6-2 or TRBV6-3 and TRBJ2-7; 10 bases agree with TRBD1. V lost 4 bases and J lost 1; bases outside the gene matches: 7. The CDR3 spans 16 residues. CDR1 and CDR2 (germline): MNHEY, SVGEGT.

The chain employs TRBV12-3 or TRBV12-4 and TRBJ1-5; no reliable D call. Trimming shortened V by 1 base and J by 2 bases, and 6 bases separated the two germline ends. The CDR3 runs to 14 residues. The CDR3 bases are TGTGCCAGCAGTTTAGATTGGGGCAATCAGCCCCAGCATTTT. As protein: CASSLDWGNQPQHF.

The chain is built from TRBV15 and TRBJ2-1, with a tentative D call TRBD1 (5 bases). Trimming removed 0 bases at V and 8 bases at J, with 20 bases between. This CDR3 contains 17 residues. CDR1 and CDR2 from the germline V gene are LNHNV and YYDKDF (reference sequence). The CDR3 sequence is CATSRDKQGGPQDEQFF. In DNA form, the CDR3 reads TGTGCCACCAGCAGAGACAAGCAGGGCGGCCCCCAGGATGAGCAGTTCTTC. The full variable domain, in which reference TRBV15 and TRBJ2-1 provide the parts outside the CDR3, is DAMVIQNPRYQVTQFGKPVTLSCSQTLNHNVMYWYQQKSSQAPKLLFHYYDKDFNNEADTPDNFQSRRPNTSFCFLDIRSPGLGDTAMYLCATSRDKQGGPQDEQFFGPGTRLTVL.

CDR3 bases: TGTGCCACCAGTGATTTGGGCGGGATAGATGCAGATACGCAGTATTTT. The encoded protein is CATSDLGGIDADTQYF. J is TRBJ2-3 and V is TRBV24-1; maybe TRBD2 (6 bases). Germline CDR1 and CDR2: KGHDR and SFDVKD. The CDR3 totals 16 residues. V dropped 0 bases and J dropped 4 bases, with 13 bases sitting between them.

The rearrangement links TRBV24-1 to TRBJ2-3; D call uncertain. Germline V gives CDR1 KGHDR, CDR2 SFDVKD. V lost 0 bases to trimming and J lost 2 bases, with 11 bases between them. The CDR3 consists of 16 residues. The CDR3, as DNA: TGTGCCACCAGTGATTTGGTCGGACCGAACACAGATACGCAGTATTTT. This gives the protein CATSDLVGPNTDTQYF.

The chain joins TRBV6-1 to TRBJ1-2; D unresolved. V was shortened by 3 bases and J by 8 bases, with 13 bases between the two germline ends. CDR3 length: 13 amino acids. CDR1 MNHNS and CDR2 SASEGT come from the germline V gene. CDR3 in amino acids: CASSDRVARGYTF. CDR3 DNA sequence: TGTGCCAGCAGTGACAGAGTTGCGAGGGGCTACACCTTC.

There are a few counts of this clonotype. This chain connects TRBV5-6 to TRBJ2-2; 12 bases line up with TRBD2. CDR3 size: 17 residues. V was pared by 4 bases and J by 2 bases, with 6 bases of the junction left unmatched. Germline-derived CDR1 and CDR2 are SGHDT and YYEEEE. For the CDR3, the DNA is TGTGCCAGCAGCCCTCTAGCGGGGGGGCCCAACACCGGGGAGCTGTTTTTT. Protein: CASSPLAGGPNTGELFF.

The J gene is TRBJ2-3, the V gene TRBV7-2; no reliable D call. Germline V gene sequence: CDR1 SGHTA, CDR2 FQGNSA. The V end lost 6 bases, the J end lost 5 bases, and 9 bases lay between the germline ends. CDR3 length: 12 amino acids. This CDR3 reads CASRQWGDTQYF. CDR3 sequence (DNA): TGTGCCAGCAGACAGTGGGGAGATACGCAGTATTTT. The variable domain in full, with the rest retrieved from reference TRBV7-2 and TRBJ2-3, is GAGVSQSPSNKVTEKGKDVELRCDPISGHTALYWYRQSLGQGLEFLIYFQGNSAPDKSGLPSDRFSAERTGGSVSTLTIQRTQQEDSAVYLCASRQWGDTQYFGPGTRLTVL.

V and J are TRBV15 and TRBJ1-1; D gene ambiguous. Between the trimmed V and J ends, which lost 1 base and 1 base, there was a span of 7 bases. CDR3 length: 14 residues. Germline CDR1 reads LNHNV; CDR2 reads YYDKDF (reference sequence). The CDR3 sequence is CATSRGEGNTEAFF. The CDR3 region has the DNA TGTGCCACCAGCAGAGGGGAGGGGAACACTGAAGCTTTCTTT.

The chain couples TRBV7-9 to TRBJ1-1; no clear D gene. Germline V gene lookup returns CDR1 SEHNR and CDR2 FQNEAQ (reference sequence). This CDR3 has 12 amino acids. Trimming stripped 2 bases from V and 6 bases from J, with 7 bases between. The CDR3 reads CASSLRDPEAFF. As DNA, the CDR3 is TGTGCCAGCAGCTTAAGGGATCCTGAAGCTTTCTTT. The full variable domain, in which reference TRBV7-9 and TRBJ1-1 provide the parts outside the CDR3, is DTGVSQNPRHKITKRGQNVTFRCDPISEHNRLYWYRQTLGQGPEFLTYFQNEAQLEKSRLLSDRFSAERPKGSFSTLEIQRTEQGDSAMYLCASSLRDPEAFFGQGTRLTVV.

This clonotype was counted once. The chain employs TRBV12-3 or TRBV12-4 and TRBJ2-7; 13 bases fit TRBD2. V lost 0 bases to trimming and J lost 3 bases; unmatched junction nucleotides: 5. This CDR3 region has 17 residues. Written as DNA, the CDR3 is TGTGCCAGCAGTTTAGCCCCGGGACTAGCGGGGTTCTACGAGCAGTACTTC. This encodes CASSLAPGLAGFYEQYF.

In DNA form, the CDR3 reads TGTGCCAGCACCCAGTACCGTAACTATGGCTACACCTTC. The encoded protein is CASTQYRNYGYTF. The chain combines TRBV6-6 with TRBJ1-2; D gene uncertain. V lost 7 bases and J 1 base, leaving 10 bases between the germline ends. This CDR3 region has 13 residues. The germline V gene encodes CDR1 MNHNY and CDR2 SVGAGI (reference sequence).

V usage is TRBV6-1 and J usage is TRBJ1-2, with 9 bases lining up with TRBD1. The length of the CDR3 is 15 residues. Germline CDR1 reads MNHNS; CDR2 reads SASEGT. Trimming removed 8 bases from V and 2 bases from J; junction bases left unmatched: 9. The DNA for the CDR3 is TGTGCCAGCCTTTCTGGGACAGGGCAAAACTATGGCTACACCTTC. This codes for CASLSGTGQNYGYTF.

V gene TRBV11-2 combines with J gene TRBJ2-1; 12 bases are a match to TRBD2. Germline loops: CDR1 SGHAT, CDR2 FQNNGV. V trimming: 3 bases; J trimming: 2 bases; junction bases outside the gene matches: 8. CDR3 length: 18 residues. CDR3 in amino acids: CASSLWLAGGDPYNEQFF. CDR3 DNA sequence: TGTGCCAGCAGCTTGTGGCTAGCGGGAGGGGACCCCTACAATGAGCAGTTCTTC.

CDR3 in amino acids: CASSPSLPADTQYF. CDR3 DNA sequence: TGTGCCAGCAGTCCCTCCCTCCCGGCAGATACGCAGTATTTT. This chain links TRBV12-3 or TRBV12-4 with TRBJ2-3, with D uncertain. V lost 5 bases and J 4 bases, leaving 13 bases between the germline ends. The CDR3 sequence is 14 residues long.

This clonotype came up a few times. V is TRBV20-1 and J is TRBJ1-4; TRBD1 matches 7 bases. CDR1 is DFQATT, CDR2 SNEGSKA, per germline (reference sequence). This CDR3 spans 11 amino acids. J was trimmed by 12 bases and V by 0 bases; bases with no gene match: 1. CDR3 region: CSAREQGQLFF. DNA of the CDR3: TGCAGTGCTAGAGAACAGGGGCAACTGTTTTTT.

The chain is built from TRBV28 and TRBJ1-2; 9 bases align to TRBD1. Germline assignment: CDR1 MDHEN and CDR2 SYDVKM. The CDR3 has 16 residues. V trimming: 3 bases; J trimming: 7 bases; junction bases outside the gene matches: 12. CDR3 DNA sequence: TGTGCCAGCAGTTTCCTGCCGGGACAGGGATTAGGTGGCTACACCTTC. Translating it yields CASSFLPGQGLGGYTF.

V gene TRBV24-1 combines with J gene TRBJ2-7; 7 bases agree with TRBD2. The CDR3 is made up of 16 amino acids. Germline V gene sequence: CDR1 KGHDR, CDR2 SFDVKD. After removal of 5 bases from V and 2 bases from J, the junction contained 11 bases not matched to a gene. The CDR3 coding sequence is TGTGCCACCAGTGGACCCGGGGGGAAGGGCACCTACGAGCAGTACTTC. Its translation is CATSGPGGKGTYEQYF.

The sample holds a few counts of this clonotype. This rearrangement joins TRBV19 to TRBJ2-1, with 8 bases fitting TRBD1. CDR1 and CDR2 (germline): LNHDA, SQIVND (reference sequence). The J segment lost 4 bases and the V segment lost 6 bases, leaving 8 bases of the junction unmatched. This CDR3 is 15 amino acids long. The CDR3 region has the DNA TGTGCCAGTAGCCTCGACAGGGGACGTTACAATGAGCAGTTCTTC. Amino acid sequence: CASSLDRGRYNEQFF.

This clonotype has more than one count but fewer than ten. This chain uses TRBV30 with TRBJ1-2; D not resolved. Germline V lookup: CDR1 GTSNPN, CDR2 SVGIG (reference sequence). This CDR3 is 14 amino acids long. Trimming left V 4 bases short and J 3 bases short, with 15 bases between. CDR3 DNA sequence: TGTGCCTGGACCCGGGGAAATTGGGACTATGGCTACACCTTC. Amino acids: CAWTRGNWDYGYTF.